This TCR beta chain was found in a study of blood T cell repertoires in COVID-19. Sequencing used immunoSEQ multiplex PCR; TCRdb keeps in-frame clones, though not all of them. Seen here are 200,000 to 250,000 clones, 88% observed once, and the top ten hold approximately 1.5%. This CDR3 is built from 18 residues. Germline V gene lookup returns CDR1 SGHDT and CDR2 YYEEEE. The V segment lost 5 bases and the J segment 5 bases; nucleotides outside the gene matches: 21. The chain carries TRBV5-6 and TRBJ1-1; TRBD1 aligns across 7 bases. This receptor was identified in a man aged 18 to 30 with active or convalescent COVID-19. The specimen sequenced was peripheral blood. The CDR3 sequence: CASRIGIAGQIEGTEAFF. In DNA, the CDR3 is TGTGCCAGCAGGATTGGTATAGCGGGACAGATCGAAGGAACTGAAGCTTTCTTT. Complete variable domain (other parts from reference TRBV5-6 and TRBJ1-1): DAGVTQSPTHLIKTRGQQVTLRCSPKSGHDTVSWYQQALGQGPQFIFQYYEEEERQRGNFPDRFSGHQFPNYSSELNVNALLLGDSALYLCASRIGIAGQIEGTEAFFGQGTRLTVV.